This T cell receptor beta chain is from a study of T cells after yellow fever vaccination. Study results and limitations: The booster response re-showed most primary clones: around 95% CD4, approximately 90% CD8.

Concerning this clonotype itself: Antigen specificity is unknown.

The CDR3 is made up of 14 amino acids. J was trimmed by 2 bases and V by 4 bases; bases with no gene match: 4. Germline loops: CDR1 SGHAT, CDR2 FQNNGV. Using its own MiXCR run on the 5' RACE reads, TCRdb lists one record per CDR3 protein. There are 60,000 to 85,000 distinct CDR3 sequences in the sample; about 6.5% occur only once, and 37% lies in the top ten. The chain recombines TRBV11-2 with TRBJ2-7, with 8 bases that match TRBD2. The sequence came from a young man who received the YFV17D yellow fever vaccine. Sequencing used CD8+ T cells sorted from PBMCs, obtained more than 40 days after the first yellow fever vaccination. CDR3 in DNA: TGTGCCAGCAGCTCGGGGGGGGGGGCCTACGAGCAGTACTTC. Translated, it gives CASSSGGGAYEQYF.